Listed here are 31 T cell receptor beta chains from one sample, sequenced in a study of cytomegalovirus exposure and HLA in healthy donors. The PCR had 60 Vbeta and 13 Jbeta primers. Measured with immunoSEQ multiplex PCR; TCRdb has only the in-frame clones, and not every one. Of about 110,000 clones in the sample, around three quarters were seen once. Sequencing was done on a sample of PBMCs. Source of these receptors: a female donor in good health and CMV-seropositive.

The rearrangement joins TRBV6-4 to TRBJ1-2; D is ambiguous. V lost 2 bases, J lost 0 bases, and 4 bases lay in between. The CDR3 is 13 amino acids. The V gene's germline CDR1 is MRHNA and CDR2 SNTAGT. This chain's CDR3 is CASSDGPNYGYTF. CDR3 nucleotide sequence: TGTGCCAGCAGTGACGGCCCTAACTATGGCTACACCTTC.

This sequence joins TRBV25-1 and TRBJ2-2, with D perhaps TRBD1 (5 bases). Trimming left V 3 bases short and J 3 bases short, with 11 bases between. CDR1 is MGHDK and CDR2 is SYGVNS in the germline V gene. The CDR3 is 15 residues long. The CDR3: CASSDRGAYTGELFF. In nucleotides, the CDR3 is TGTGCCAGCAGTGATAGGGGCGCATACACCGGGGAGCTGTTTTTT.

This clone was picked up many times. V is TRBV28 and J is TRBJ2-1, with 11 bases fitting TRBD2. CDR1 and CDR2 (germline): MDHEN, SYDVKM. Losses at the gene ends were 11 bases for V and 9 bases for J; bases not matched to a gene: 9. CDR3 size: 13 residues. CDR3 DNA: TGTGCCCTAGCGGGAGGACCCGCCAGTGAGCAGTTCTTC. Its translation is CALAGGPASEQFF. Combining the CDR3 with reference TRBV28 and TRBJ2-1 gives the whole variable domain DVKVTQSSRYLVKRTGEKVFLECVQDMDHENMFWYRQDPGLGLRLIYFSYDVKMKEKGDIPEGYSVSREKKERFSLILESASTNQTSMYLCALAGGPASEQFFGPGTRLTVL.

V gene TRBV7-3 combines with J gene TRBJ2-1, with 8 bases identical to TRBD2. The V segment lost 4 bases and the J segment 8 bases; nucleotides outside the gene matches: 13. This CDR3 contains 16 residues. Per germline, CDR1 SGHTA and CDR2 FQGTGA. The CDR3 here is CASSSQTGGAGYEQFF. The CDR3 nucleotides read TGTGCCAGCAGCTCACAAACCGGGGGGGCCGGGTATGAGCAGTTCTTC. The full variable domain, its missing parts supplied by reference TRBV7-3 and TRBJ2-1, is GAGVSQTPSNKVTEKGKYVELRCDPISGHTALYWYRQSLGQGPEFLIYFQGTGAADDSGLPNDRFFAVRPEGSVSTLKIQRTERGDSAVYLCASSSQTGGAGYEQFFGPGTRLTVL.

This clone was recorded once. This chain connects TRBV4-2 to TRBJ2-2; TRBD2 is a possible D gene (6 bases). The CDR3 has 14 residues. Germline assignment: CDR1 LGHNA and CDR2 YNFKEQ. The V and J ends lost 6 bases and 1 base respectively, with 9 bases between them. CDR3 residues: CASSTGENTGELFF. The CDR3 nucleotides read TGTGCCAGCAGTACGGGAGAGAACACCGGGGAGCTGTTTTTT.

This clone occurred once. The J gene is TRBJ2-7, the V gene TRBV11-2, with TRBD2 identical over 11 bases. CDR3 length: 17 amino acids. V gave up 5 bases and J gave up 1 base; unmatched junction bases: 10. Looked up from germline, CDR1 is SGHAT and CDR2 is FQNNGV. The CDR3 DNA reads TGTGCCAGCAGCCCACAAGGCCGACTAGCGGGATCCTACGAGCAGTACTTC. This gives the protein CASSPQGRLAGSYEQYF. Filled out from reference TRBV11-2 and TRBJ2-7, the complete variable domain reads EAGVAQSPRYKIIEKRQSVAFWCNPISGHATLYWYQQILGQGPKLLIQFQNNGVVDDSQLPKDRFSAERLKGVDSTLKIQPAKLEDSAVYLCASSPQGRLAGSYEQYFGPGTRLTVT.

This chain joins TRBV15 and TRBJ2-7, with D possibly being TRBD2 (6 bases). This CDR3 contains 14 residues. Per the germline V gene, CDR1 is LNHNV and CDR2 is YYDKDF (reference sequence). V dropped 0 bases and J dropped 5 bases, with 11 bases sitting between them. The CDR3 loop reads CATSRDLAGHEQYF. The CDR3 bases are TGTGCCACCAGCAGAGATCTTGCGGGACACGAGCAGTACTTC.

Remarks on this clone: Sequence at one end of the junction differs from germline and may be a read error. This chain joins TRBV7-6 and TRBJ2-1, with D perhaps matching TRBD2 (7 bases). Germline assignment: CDR1 SGHVS and CDR2 FNYEAQ. CDR3 length equals 15 residues. CDR3 nucleotides: TGTACCAGCAGCTTAGGGGGGGGCAAATACAATGAGCAGTTCTTC. Translation: CTSSLGGGKYNEQFF.

The J gene is TRBJ2-1, the V gene TRBV9; possibly TRBD1 for D (5 bases). Germline CDR1 reads SGDLS; CDR2 reads YYNGEE. V was shortened by 0 bases and J by 8 bases, with 15 bases between the two germline ends. The CDR3 extends over 15 amino acids. The CDR3 is CASSVDLGRVDEQFF. The CDR3 nucleotides are TGTGCCAGCAGCGTAGATCTGGGCAGGGTAGATGAGCAGTTCTTC.

The V gene is TRBV2, the J gene TRBJ1-5; D not resolved. Trimming cost V 5 bases and J 7 bases, with 12 bases left between them. This CDR3 is built from 13 residues. Germline CDR1 SNHLY, CDR2 FYNNEI. The CDR3 bases are TGTGCCAGCAGTATGGCCGAGGGACAGCCCCAGCATTTT. Translated, it gives CASSMAEGQPQHF.

V and J are TRBV5-4 and TRBJ2-5, with TRBD1 matching over 8 bases. The CDR3 has 14 amino acids. Trimming cost V 3 bases and J 1 base; bases outside gene matches: 2. Per the germline V gene, CDR1 is SGHNT and CDR2 is YYREEE (reference sequence). This CDR3 is CASSSGQGQETQYF. The CDR3 coding sequence is TGTGCCAGCAGCTCAGGACAGGGCCAAGAGACCCAGTACTTC. Full variable domain (remainder filled in from reference TRBV5-4 and TRBJ2-5): ETGVTQSPTHLIKTRGQQVTLRCSSQSGHNTVSWYQQALGQGPQFIFQYYREEENGRGNFPPRFSGLQFPNYSSELNVNALELDDSALYLCASSSGQGQETQYFGPGTRLLVL.

The CDR3 DNA reads as TGTGCCAGCAGCGCTAGCGGGGGGGCCGGGGATACGCAGTATTTT. Its translation: CASSASGGAGDTQYF. V and J are TRBV9 and TRBJ2-3, with 12 positions matching TRBD2. Germline V CDR1 and CDR2: SGDLS, YYNGEE. The V gene end was trimmed by 3 bases and the J gene end by 6 bases; junction bases not matched to a gene: 5. CDR3 length equals 15 residues.

The V call is TRBV15, the J call TRBJ1-2, with TRBD1 as a possible D gene (5 bases). CDR3 length: 16 residues. Deletions cut 0 bases from V and 8 bases from J, with 19 bases between. CDR1 is LNHNV and CDR2 is YYDKDF in the germline V gene (reference sequence). The CDR3 DNA sequence: TGTGCCACCAGCAGAGACCAGGGATCCTCCTATTCGGGCTACACCTTC. Translation gives CATSRDQGSSYSGYTF.

The gene calls are TRBV29-1 and TRBJ2-3, with D perhaps matching TRBD2 (6 bases). Trimming cost V 7 bases and J 6 bases, with 20 bases left between them. The germline V gene encodes CDR1 SQVTM and CDR2 ANQGSEA. CDR3 length equals 14 residues. CDR3 coding DNA: TGCAGCGGCGCCTGGGCAGGGAGGAAGGATACGCAGTATTTT. Translation gives CSGAWAGRKDTQYF.

This chain joins TRBV4-2 and TRBJ1-2; 8 nucleotides agree with TRBD1. CDR1 LGHNA and CDR2 YNFKEQ come from the germline V gene. CDR3 length: 15 amino acids. V trimming: 2 bases; J trimming: 5 bases; junction bases outside the gene matches: 7. The DNA for the CDR3 is TGTGCCAGCAGCCAACCCAGGGGGCAGGGGTATGGCTACACCTTC. This encodes CASSQPRGQGYGYTF.

CDR3 sequence (DNA): TGTGCCAGCAGCTTCCGACACAAGTCTTCTGGAAACACCATATATTTT. As protein: CASSFRHKSSGNTIYF. The rearrangement joins TRBV5-8 to TRBJ1-3, with D unresolved. There are 16 residues in the CDR3. The V gene lost 2 bases and the J gene lost 1 base, with 13 bases spanning the gap. Germline CDR1 is SGHTS and CDR2 is YDEGEE. The complete variable domain, with remaining parts taken from reference TRBV5-8 and TRBJ1-3, reads EAGVTQSPTHLIKTRGQQATLRCSPISGHTSVYWYQQALGLGLQFLLWYDEGEERNRGNFPPRFSGRQFPNYSSELNVNALELEDSALYLCASSFRHKSSGNTIYFGEGSWLTVV.

V gene TRBV6-5 combines with J gene TRBJ1-1, with D unclear. Between the trimmed V and J ends, which lost 0 bases and 3 bases, there was a span of 14 bases. Looked up from germline, CDR1 is MNHEY and CDR2 is SVGAGI. The CDR3 has 16 amino acids. CDR3 protein: CASSYSRFRRDTEAFF. CDR3 nucleotide sequence: TGTGCCAGCAGTTACTCACGGTTTCGGCGGGACACTGAAGCTTTCTTT.

The DNA for the CDR3 is TGTGCCAGCAGCTTCGCGACAGGGACCCACGAGCAGTACTTC. It is translated as CASSFATGTHEQYF. V usage is TRBV11-2 and J usage is TRBJ2-7; 7 bases are shared with TRBD1. After removal of 3 bases from V and 5 bases from J, the junction contained 7 bases not matched to a gene. The CDR3 sequence is 14 residues long. Germline V lookup: CDR1 SGHAT, CDR2 FQNNGV.

The chain uses TRBV4-3 and TRBJ1-2, with unresolved D. CDR1 is LGHNA and CDR2 is YSLEER in the germline V gene. The CDR3 is 15 residues long. Trimming left V 0 bases short and J 2 bases short, with 10 bases between. CDR3 nucleotides: TGCGCCAGCAGCCAAGATCATAGGCGGAACTATGGCTACACCTTC. This encodes CASSQDHRRNYGYTF.

The chain employs TRBV28 and TRBJ1-3; D ambiguous. V lost 4 bases to trimming and J lost 4 bases, with 14 bases between them. Germline lookup yields CDR1 MDHEN and CDR2 SYDVKM. The CDR3 is made up of 15 amino acids. CDR3 in DNA: TGTGCCAGCAGTTCCCCGCCGGGAACCGGAAACACCATATATTTT. Amino acid sequence: CASSSPPGTGNTIYF. The full variable domain, with the rest looked up from reference TRBV28 and TRBJ1-3, is DVKVTQSSRYLVKRTGEKVFLECVQDMDHENMFWYRQDPGLGLRLIYFSYDVKMKEKGDIPEGYSVSREKKERFSLILESASTNQTSMYLCASSSPPGTGNTIYFGEGSWLTVV.

The rearrangement links TRBV11-2 to TRBJ2-1; possible D gene TRBD2, 5 bases. This CDR3 region has 14 residues. V gave up 1 base and J gave up 6 bases, with 10 bases separating them. CDR1 is SGHAT, CDR2 FQNNGV, per germline. CDR3 sequence reads: CASSLVWRPNEQFF. In DNA form, the CDR3 reads TGTGCCAGCAGCTTAGTTTGGAGGCCCAATGAGCAGTTCTTC.

This chain connects TRBV19 to TRBJ1-1, with unresolved D. CDR1 LNHDA and CDR2 SQIVND come from the germline V gene (reference sequence). The CDR3 spans 17 residues. The V end lost 2 bases, the J end lost 1 base, and 17 bases lay between the germline ends. The CDR3 loop reads CASSIFSGKGANTEAFF. DNA for the CDR3: TGTGCCAGTAGTATATTTAGCGGGAAGGGCGCGAACACTGAAGCTTTCTTT.

The chain's CDR3 is CASSSPGQETSGGLNEQFF. CDR3 coding DNA: TGCGCCAGCAGCTCCCCGGGACAGGAGACTAGCGGGGGTCTCAATGAGCAGTTCTTC. The V call is TRBV5-1, the J call TRBJ2-1, with 12 bases matching TRBD2. V was pared by 3 bases and J by 6 bases, with 16 bases of the junction left unmatched. Germline V gene lookup returns CDR1 SGHRS and CDR2 YFSETQ. This CDR3 has 19 amino acids.

This sequence joins TRBV5-1 and TRBJ1-1, with 9 bases identical to TRBD1. CDR3 length: 20 amino acids. Germline CDR1 reads SGHRS; CDR2 reads YFSETQ. Trimming at V came to 0 bases and at J to 1 base, leaving 16 bases not matched to a gene. The CDR3 reads CASSLAPTGGRRPQNTEAFF. CDR3 DNA sequence: TGCGCCAGCAGCTTGGCTCCGACAGGGGGGCGTAGGCCCCAGAACACTGAAGCTTTCTTT.

The chain uses TRBV19 and TRBJ1-1, with D unresolved. The CDR3 runs 14 residues. Trimming removed 2 bases from V and 1 base from J, with 8 bases in between. Germline-derived CDR1 and CDR2 are LNHDA and SQIVND (reference sequence). CDR3 in DNA: TGTGCCAGTAGTATACGACACCCGAACACTGAAGCTTTCTTT. This sequence encodes CASSIRHPNTEAFF.

The chain combines TRBV7-9 with TRBJ1-2; weak D call: TRBD1 (5 bases). With 5 bases removed from V and 6 bases from J, the gap between germline ends came to 7 bases. The germline V gene encodes CDR1 SEHNR and CDR2 FQNEAQ (reference sequence). The CDR3 is made up of 11 amino acids. The CDR3 DNA sequence: TGTGCCAGCAGCACGACAGATGGCTACACCTTC. This sequence encodes CASSTTDGYTF.

The CDR3 DNA is TGTGCCAGCAGCTTGGGTGGAGGGGGCCTATCCTACGAGCAGTACTTC. Translated: CASSLGGGGLSYEQYF. The chain uses TRBV5-4 and TRBJ2-7; D might be TRBD1 (7 bases). Germline CDR1 is SGHNT and CDR2 is YYREEE (reference sequence). V dropped 0 bases and J dropped 1 base, with 14 bases sitting between them. The CDR3 extends over 16 amino acids.

The gene calls are TRBV30 and TRBJ1-2; the match to TRBD1 covers 12 bases. J lost 8 bases, V lost 0 bases, and 10 bases had no gene match. Germline V gene data show CDR1 as GTSNPN and CDR2 as SVGIG (reference sequence). This CDR3 spans 16 amino acids. CDR3 amino acids: CAWSVEPGTGGRGYTF. CDR3 in DNA: TGTGCCTGGAGTGTTGAACCCGGGACAGGGGGCAGAGGCTACACCTTC. Variable domain in full (rest from reference TRBV30 and TRBJ1-2): SQTIHQWPATLVQPVGSPLSLECTVEGTSNPNLYWYRQAAGRGLQLLFYSVGIGQISSEVPQNLSASRPQDRQFILSSKKLLLSDSGFYLCAWSVEPGTGGRGYTFGSGTRLTVV.

The V gene is TRBV7-9, the J gene TRBJ1-1; 10 positions agree with TRBD1. Per the germline V gene, CDR1 is SEHNR and CDR2 is FQNEAQ (reference sequence). V dropped 3 bases and J dropped 4; count of bases not matched to a gene: 8. The CDR3 extends over 16 amino acids. The CDR3 is CASSLGGTGVLTEAFF. The CDR3 DNA sequence: TGTGCCAGCAGCTTGGGGGGGACAGGGGTGCTCACTGAAGCTTTCTTT.

The gene calls are TRBV5-1 and TRBJ2-7; 9 bases match TRBD1. CDR3 length: 14 amino acids. The junction had 5 bases not matched to a gene; V was cut back by 2 bases and J by 5 bases. CDR1 is SGHRS and CDR2 is YFSETQ in the germline V gene. CDR3 region: CASSFGQGWDEQYF. Written as DNA, the CDR3 is TGCGCCAGCAGCTTTGGACAGGGGTGGGACGAGCAGTACTTC. Using reference TRBV5-1 and TRBJ2-7 for the parts outside the CDR3, the full variable domain is KAGVTQTPRYLIKTRGQQVTLSCSPISGHRSVSWYQQTPGQGLQFLFEYFSETQRNKGNFPGRFSGRQFSNSRSEMNVSTLELGDSALYLCASSFGQGWDEQYFGPGTRLTVT.

The V call is TRBV6-5, the J call TRBJ1-1, with D hard to call. The germline V and J ends were trimmed by 0 bases and 1 base, with 6 bases remaining between them. The CDR3 extends over 14 amino acids. Germline CDR1 reads MNHEY; CDR2 reads SVGAGI. CDR3 sequence: CASSYSPGNTEAFF. CDR3 sequence (DNA): TGTGCCAGCAGTTACTCGCCAGGGAACACTGAAGCTTTCTTT.